One and the same sample provided the 8 T cell receptor beta chains below, sequenced in a study of regulatory T cells in long-lasting Graves disease (dated by TCRdb to the early 2020s). The time point label of this sample denotes: newly diagnosed GD, antithyroid drugs for less than 3 months. RNA was extracted from PBMCs in TRIzol for both TCR sequencing and RNA sequencing. Library generation was performed with multiplex PCR. The instrument was an Illumina HiSeq 4000. iRepertoire HTBI primers and Arm-PCR amplification of CDR3 regions were used to construct TCR beta libraries. The public reads were reanalyzed by TCRdb: fastp trimming at Q25, MiXCR alignment, in-frame beta chains only. Under each unique CDR3 protein, matching rows form one entry showing the most common genes and DNA. This sample is represented by roughly 420,000 distinct CDR3 sequences; around a sixth of them were singletons. Jointly, the top ten make up around a fifth of the sample.

This specimen was peripheral blood mononuclear cells (PBMCs), taken at new diagnosis, from a patient treated with antithyroid drugs. The receptors shown here come from a female donor with Graves disease.

This clonotype was counted at least ten times. This sequence joins TRBV7-2 and TRBJ1-1; D unclear. CDR3 length: 15 amino acids. V was trimmed by 0 bases and J by 6 bases, leaving 14 bases between them. In germline, CDR1 is SGHTA, CDR2 FQGNSA. The CDR3 DNA sequence: TGTGCCAGCAGCTTAGCGCCCAGTGCAGACGCTGAAGCTTTCTTT. This encodes CASSLAPSADAEAFF.

This clonotype has at least ten counts. The chain recombines TRBV7-9 with TRBJ1-2; D ambiguous. The CDR3 sequence is 11 residues long. V lost 0 bases and J 8 bases, leaving 4 bases between the germline ends. From germline, CDR1 is SEHNR and CDR2 FQNEAQ (reference sequence). The DNA for the CDR3 is TGTGCCAGCAGCTTAGCGACCGGCTACACCTTC. It specifies CASSLATGYTF.

The chain combines TRBV4-1 with TRBJ1-4; D is undetermined. The V end lost 3 bases, the J end lost 4 bases, and 18 bases lay between the germline ends. This CDR3 has 17 amino acids. Looked up from germline, CDR1 is MGHRA and CDR2 is YSYEKL. The DNA for the CDR3 is TGCGCCAGCAGCCATCGGATACTTAGGCCCCATAATGAAAAACTGTTTTTT. Protein: CASSHRILRPHNEKLFF.

This clonotype was recorded many times. The chain carries TRBV3-1 and TRBJ1-1; D remains unclear. The CDR3 is 13 residues long. V was clipped by 0 bases and J by 4 bases, with 6 bases between them. CDR1 and CDR2 (germline): LGHDT, YNNKEL (reference sequence). DNA of the CDR3: TGTGCCAGCAGCCAAGAGTATGGCACTGAAGCTTTCTTT. Its translation: CASSQEYGTEAFF.

This clonotype turned up a few times. V is TRBV4-3 and J is TRBJ2-1; tentative D call: TRBD2 (6 bases). The CDR3 length is 16 residues. Trimming stripped 0 bases from V and 5 bases from J, with 14 bases between. The germline gives CDR1 LGHNA, CDR2 YSLEER. The CDR3 DNA reads as TGCGCCAGCAGCCAAGAGAGAGCTAGCGCCAACAATGAGCAGTTCTTC. Protein product: CASSQERASANNEQFF.

The chain carries TRBV27 and TRBJ2-3; 12 positions agree with TRBD2. The CDR3 is made up of 16 amino acids. Trimming took 6 bases from V and 9 from J; bases not matched to a gene: 13. CDR1 is MNHEY, CDR2 SMNVEV, per germline (reference sequence). The CDR3 spells CASSLSATSGSSTQYF. The CDR3 DNA reads as TGTGCCAGCAGCTTAAGCGCGACTAGCGGGAGCAGCACGCAGTATTTT.

This clonotype was seen ten or more times. The rearrangement uses TRBV20-1 and TRBJ2-7, with 9 bases fitting TRBD2. The trim removed 0 bases at V and 6 bases at J, leaving 12 bases unmatched. The CDR3 spans 16 residues. Germline CDR1 DFQATT, CDR2 SNEGSKA (reference sequence). The chain's CDR3 is CSARDSVAGGTGEQYF. CDR3 coding DNA: TGCAGTGCTAGAGATTCGGTCGCGGGAGGGACCGGCGAGCAGTACTTC.

This clonotype was recorded a few times. The chain is built from TRBV27 and TRBJ2-7, with D unclear. Trimming took off 1 base at V and 2 bases at J, with 9 bases between the two ends. CDR1 and CDR2 (germline): MNHEY, SMNVEV (reference sequence). The CDR3 sequence is 14 residues long. The CDR3 loop is CASSLFSTTYEQYF. In nucleotides, the CDR3 is TGTGCCAGCAGTTTATTCTCGACAACCTACGAGCAGTACTTC.